This T cell receptor beta chain was captured by sequencing in a study of blood T cell repertoires in COVID-19. Study information: The origin of the acute and convalescent COVID-19 samples was the United States, Italy and Spain. The cDNA or gDNA used as material had been derived from T cells, B-cell-depleted T cells, or PBMCs.

Source study methods: Scientists estimated how many nucleated cells there were by amplifying reference gene primers. Here immunoSEQ multiplex PCR was the method, and the copy in TCRdb shows in-frame clones only, minus some. Clone size and V and J calls were adopted from that table, with D and trimming inferred from the DNA. This sample yields 110,000 or so clones, of which around 76% are seen a single time; 15% to 20% belongs to the top ten. The germline V gene encodes CDR1 SGHTA and CDR2 FQGNSA. The CDR3 sequence is 17 residues long. The V end was cut by 1 base, the J end by 4 bases, with 19 bases between.

The sample was peripheral blood. The chain is built from TRBV7-2 and TRBJ1-2, with D maybe TRBD1 (6 bases). This clonotype originated in a woman aged 65 to 85 with acute or convalescent COVID-19. In nucleotides, the CDR3 is TGTGCCAGCAGCTTAGACAGACGGACAGCCGAAACCTATGGCTACACCTTC. Protein: CASSLDRRTAETYGYTF.